This T cell receptor beta chain originates from a study of blood T cell repertoires in COVID-19. The protocol was immunoSEQ multiplex PCR, while the TCRdb copy is restricted to in-frame clones and leaves out a portion. The table includes over 200,000 clones, approximately 80% detected once. Sequencing was carried out using peripheral blood. This TCR was sampled from a woman older than 75 with active or convalescent COVID-19.

CDR3 amino acids: CASSFRRGSYNEQFF. The CDR3 DNA reads TGTGCCAGCAGCTTTCGTAGGGGCTCCTACAATGAGCAGTTCTTC. The chain links TRBV7-2 to TRBJ2-1; TRBD1 might be the D (5 bases). The germline V gene has CDR1 SGHTA and CDR2 FQGNSA. CDR3 length: 15 residues. V lost 3 bases and J lost 0, with 9 bases in between.